This passage covers 4 T cell receptor beta chains from one sample sequenced in a study of radiotherapy plus CTLA-4 blockade in lung cancer. Generated by immunoSEQ multiplex PCR, the TCRdb table keeps only in-frame clones and is missing some. The top ten clones hold 9.5% to 10% of a sample with about 77,000 clones, roughly 74% of them seen once. The specimen was peripheral blood, collected from a patient treated with radiotherapy plus ipilimumab. The source is a human donor with non-small cell lung cancer whose response to radiotherapy plus ipilimumab could not be evaluated.

The gene calls are TRBV11-3 and TRBJ2-1; no reliable D call. V lost 5 bases and J lost 0, with 11 bases in between. Germline-derived CDR1 and CDR2 are SGHNT and YENEEA. This CDR3 contains 15 residues. The DNA for the CDR3 is TGTGCCAGCAGCCCCGACTCTAGCTCCTACAATGAGCAGTTCTTC. The encoded protein is CASSPDSSSYNEQFF.

The gene calls are TRBV28 and TRBJ1-4; D might be TRBD1 (6 bases). Germline values: CDR1 MDHEN, CDR2 SYDVKM. V lost 6 bases to trimming and J lost 2 bases, with 7 bases between them. CDR3 length equals 13 residues. This CDR3 is CASRRGTNEKLFF. CDR3 in DNA: TGTGCCAGCAGAAGGGGGACTAATGAAAAACTGTTTTTT.

The chain joins TRBV11-2 to TRBJ2-2, with D maybe TRBD1 (5 bases). The V end was cut by 2 bases, the J end by 1 base, with 5 bases between. CDR3 length: 14 amino acids. Looked up from germline, CDR1 is SGHAT and CDR2 is FQNNGV. The CDR3 spells CASSLTGNTGELFF. The DNA of the CDR3 is TGTGCCAGCAGCTTAACAGGGAACACCGGGGAGCTGTTTTTT.

This clone has a handful of counts. This sequence joins TRBV6-5 and TRBJ1-5; D might be TRBD1 (6 bases). The CDR3 has 14 residues. The V gene's germline CDR1 is MNHEY and CDR2 SVGAGI. Trimming left V 2 bases short and J 7 bases short, with 12 bases between. As DNA, the CDR3 is TGTGCCAGCAGTTACATACAGGGAGAACAGCCCCAGCATTTT. Amino acid sequence: CASSYIQGEQPQHF.